Below, 13 T cell receptor beta chains from the same sample are listed, as sequenced in a study of brain T cells in children with intractable seizures. Generated by immunoSEQ multiplex PCR, the TCRdb table keeps only in-frame clones and is missing some. The sample lists approximately 60,000 clones, approximately 94% occurring once. This specimen consisted of peripheral blood, obtained at surgery. The origin of the receptors is a boy in the first two years of life with focal cortical dysplasia and intractable seizures.

V and J are TRBV7-3 and TRBJ2-2; 7 bases are a match to TRBD1. Losses at the gene ends were 7 bases for V and 0 bases for J; bases not matched to a gene: 8. The CDR3 covers 16 residues. Germline-derived CDR1 and CDR2 are SGHTA and FQGTGA. The chain's CDR3 is CASTIPGQSNTGELFF. The CDR3, as DNA: TGTGCCAGCACCATACCGGGACAGTCGAACACCGGGGAGCTGTTTTTT.

This clone was counted once. This chain uses TRBV12-5 with TRBJ1-5, with D perhaps matching TRBD1 (5 bases). From germline, CDR1 is LGHNT and CDR2 FRNRAP. The CDR3 extends over 15 amino acids. The V end lost 0 bases, the J end lost 7 bases, and 13 bases lay between the germline ends. CDR3 protein: CASGLVEAGVQPQHF. The CDR3 nucleotides read TGTGCTAGTGGTTTGGTAGAGGCGGGGGTCCAGCCCCAGCATTTT.

DNA for the CDR3: TGTGCCGTTCAACTTGGCTCTGGAAACACCATATATTTT. This translates into CAVQLGSGNTIYF. V is TRBV2 and J is TRBJ1-3; no reliable D call. CDR3 length equals 13 residues. CDR1 SNHLY and CDR2 FYNNEI come from the germline V gene. Trimming removed 11 bases at V and 0 bases at J, with 11 bases between.

The genes are TRBV7-9 and TRBJ2-1, with D possibly TRBD2 on 7 matching bases. The germline CDR1 and CDR2 sequences are SEHNR and FQNEAQ (reference sequence). The CDR3 consists of 19 residues. Trimming left V 5 bases short and J 0 bases short, with 23 bases between. The DNA of the CDR3 is TGTGCCAGCAGCCTAAGATGGGCAGGGAGGGGGATCTCCTACAATGAGCAGTTCTTC. This gives the protein CASSLRWAGRGISYNEQFF.

The chain carries TRBV20-1 and TRBJ1-2, with TRBD1 matching 7 bases. The junction had 5 bases not matched to a gene; V was cut back by 3 bases and J by 4 bases. The CDR3 has 13 residues. Looked up from germline, CDR1 is DFQATT and CDR2 is SNEGSKA (reference sequence). CDR3 nucleotides: TGCAGTGCTAGTGAACAGGGGCCCTATGGCTACACCTTC. Translated, it gives CSASEQGPYGYTF.

V usage is TRBV6-5 and J usage is TRBJ2-1; 12 nucleotides line up with TRBD2. The CDR3 spans 14 residues. The junction had 1 base not matched to a gene; V was cut back by 7 bases and J by 3 bases. Germline values: CDR1 MNHEY, CDR2 SVGAGI. The chain's CDR3 is CASTTSGGYNEQFF. The CDR3 DNA reads TGTGCCAGCACGACTAGCGGGGGCTACAATGAGCAGTTCTTC.

The chain uses TRBV7-2 and TRBJ1-2; D remains ambiguous. The CDR3 runs 14 residues. Trimming stripped 2 bases from V and 4 bases from J, with 11 bases between. Per germline, CDR1 SGHTA and CDR2 FQGNSA. Here the CDR3 DNA reads TGTGCCAGCAGCTTACAACCATCTGCCTATGGCTACACCTTC. Translating gives CASSLQPSAYGYTF.

V and J are TRBV3-1 (or the pseudogene TRBV3-2) and TRBJ1-2; D may be TRBD1 (5 bases). This CDR3 contains 16 residues. V was clipped by 1 base and J by 1 base, with 13 bases between them. Germline V gene sequence: CDR1 LGHDT, CDR2 YNNKEL (reference sequence). The CDR3 DNA reads as TGTGCCAGCAGCCAAGTTGCGGGACCTTATAACTATGGCTACACCTTC. It specifies CASSQVAGPYNYGYTF.

The chain recombines TRBV7-2 with TRBJ1-5, with 7 bases identical to TRBD1. CDR3 size: 14 residues. Per germline, CDR1 SGHTA and CDR2 FQGNSA. The ends lost 5 bases at V and 1 base at J; junction bases unmatched: 2. The CDR3 spells CASSMTGSNQPQHF. CDR3 bases: TGTGCCAGCAGCATGACAGGGAGCAATCAGCCCCAGCATTTT.

This chain connects TRBV9 to TRBJ2-1; 9 bases line up with TRBD2. The CDR3 extends over 14 amino acids. The V segment lost 6 bases and the J segment 5 bases; nucleotides outside the gene matches: 6. Per the germline V gene, CDR1 is SGDLS and CDR2 is YYNGEE. The CDR3 DNA reads TGTGCCAGCACCCCTAGCGGGAAAGACAATGAGCAGTTCTTC. Translation gives CASTPSGKDNEQFF. The full variable domain, completed using reference TRBV9 and TRBJ2-1, is DSGVTQTPKHLITATGQRVTLRCSPRSGDLSVYWYQQSLDQGLQFLIQYYNGEERAKGNILERFSAQQFPDLHSELNLSSLELGDSALYFCASTPSGKDNEQFFGPGTRLTVL.

This chain connects TRBV28 to TRBJ1-1; D remains ambiguous. The CDR3 sequence is 13 residues long. Trimming cost V 2 bases and J 5 bases, with 9 bases left between them. CDR1 and CDR2 from the germline V gene are MDHEN and SYDVKM. DNA for the CDR3: TGTGCCAGCAGTTTAGAGACAAGAACTGAAGCTTTCTTT. As protein: CASSLETRTEAFF.

The V and J genes are TRBV20-1 and TRBJ2-3; perhaps TRBD2 as D (5 bases). V lost 6 bases, J lost 6 bases, and 10 bases lay in between. CDR1 and CDR2 (germline): DFQATT, SNEGSKA (reference sequence). This CDR3 comprises 11 residues. The DNA of the CDR3 is TGCAGTGCCGACTATGCGGATACGCAGTATTTT. Residues: CSADYADTQYF.

The chain joins TRBV4-1 to TRBJ2-5; maybe TRBD2 (6 bases). This CDR3 contains 13 residues. CDR1 is MGHRA, CDR2 YSYEKL, per germline. V gave up 10 bases and J gave up 5 bases, with 17 bases separating them. The CDR3 sequence: CATSRGTSETQYF. In DNA, the CDR3 is TGCGCCACGTCCCGGGGGACGTCGGAGACCCAGTACTTC.